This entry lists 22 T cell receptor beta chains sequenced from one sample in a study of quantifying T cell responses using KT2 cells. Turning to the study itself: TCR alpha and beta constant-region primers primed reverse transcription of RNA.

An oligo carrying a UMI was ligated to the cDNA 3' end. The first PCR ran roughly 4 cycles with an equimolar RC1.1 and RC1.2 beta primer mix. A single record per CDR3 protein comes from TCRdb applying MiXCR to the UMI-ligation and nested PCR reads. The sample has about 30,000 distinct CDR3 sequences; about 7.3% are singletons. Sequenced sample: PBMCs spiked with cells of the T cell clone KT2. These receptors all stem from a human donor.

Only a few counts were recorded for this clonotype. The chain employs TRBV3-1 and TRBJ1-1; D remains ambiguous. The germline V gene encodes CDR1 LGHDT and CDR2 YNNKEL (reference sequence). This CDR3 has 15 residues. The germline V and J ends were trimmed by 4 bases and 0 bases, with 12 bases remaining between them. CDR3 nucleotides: TGTGCCAGCAGCCCCCGACAAGATTTGAACACTGAAGCTTTCTTT. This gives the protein CASSPRQDLNTEAFF.

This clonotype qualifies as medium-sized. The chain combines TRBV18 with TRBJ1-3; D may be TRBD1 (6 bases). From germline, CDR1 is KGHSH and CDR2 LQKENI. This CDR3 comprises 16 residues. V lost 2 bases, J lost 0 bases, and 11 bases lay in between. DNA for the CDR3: TGTGCCAGCTCACCAGACGGGACATACTCTGGAAACACCATATATTTT. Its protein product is CASSPDGTYSGNTIYF.

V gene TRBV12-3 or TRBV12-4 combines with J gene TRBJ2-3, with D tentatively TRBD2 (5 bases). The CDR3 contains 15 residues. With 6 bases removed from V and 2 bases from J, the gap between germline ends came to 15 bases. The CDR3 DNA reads TGTGCCAGCAGACCGCGGGCAGGCCCCACAGATACGCAGTATTTT. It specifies CASRPRAGPTDTQYF.

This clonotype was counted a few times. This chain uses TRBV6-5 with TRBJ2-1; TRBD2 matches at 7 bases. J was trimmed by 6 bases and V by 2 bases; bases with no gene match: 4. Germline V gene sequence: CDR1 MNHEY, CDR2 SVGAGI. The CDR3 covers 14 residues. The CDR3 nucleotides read TGTGCCAGCAGTTACCGGACTAGACTCAATGAGCAGTTCTTC. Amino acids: CASSYRTRLNEQFF.

Written as DNA, the CDR3 is TGTGCCAGCTCACCACCGTCAAGGGCCAGGGATGAGACCCAGTACTTC. As protein: CASSPPSRARDETQYF. The chain has TRBV18 and TRBJ2-5, with D maybe TRBD1 (5 bases). The V end was cut by 0 bases, the J end by 5 bases, with 16 bases between. The CDR3 runs 16 residues. The germline gives CDR1 KGHSH, CDR2 LQKENI. The variable domain in full, with the rest retrieved from reference TRBV18 and TRBJ2-5, is NAGVMQNPRHLVRRRGQEARLRCSPMKGHSHVYWYRQLPEEGLKFMVYLQKENIIDESGMPKERFSAEFPKEGPSILRIQQVVRGDSAAYFCASSPPSRARDETQYFGPGTRLLVL.

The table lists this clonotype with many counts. In nucleotides, the CDR3 is TGTGCCAGCAGTGAAGATACAGGGGAGAATTCACCCCTCCACTTT. It codes for CASSEDTGENSPLHF. V usage is TRBV6-1 and J usage is TRBJ1-6, with 7 bases fitting TRBD1. Unmatched junction bases numbered 4, after V lost 1 base and J lost 7 bases. The CDR3 has 15 amino acids. Germline values: CDR1 MNHNS, CDR2 SASEGT.

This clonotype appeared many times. The CDR3 loop is CSAITSALAYEQYF. The CDR3 region has the DNA TGCAGTGCCATAACTAGCGCATTGGCCTACGAGCAGTACTTC. The chain recombines TRBV20-1 with TRBJ2-7; 7 bases agree with TRBD2. V gave up 6 bases and J gave up 2 bases; unmatched junction bases: 10. This CDR3 has 14 residues. Germline V gene lookup returns CDR1 DFQATT and CDR2 SNEGSKA (reference sequence).

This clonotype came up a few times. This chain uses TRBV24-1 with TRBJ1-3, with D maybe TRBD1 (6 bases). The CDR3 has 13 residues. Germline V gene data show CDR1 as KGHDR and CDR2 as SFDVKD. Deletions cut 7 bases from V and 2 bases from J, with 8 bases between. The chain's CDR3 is CATRGQTGNTIYF. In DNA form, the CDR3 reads TGTGCCACCAGGGGACAAACTGGAAACACCATATATTTT.

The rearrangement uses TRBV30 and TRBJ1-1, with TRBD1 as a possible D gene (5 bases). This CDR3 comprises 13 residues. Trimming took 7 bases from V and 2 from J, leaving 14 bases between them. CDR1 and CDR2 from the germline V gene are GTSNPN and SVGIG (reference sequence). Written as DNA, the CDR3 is TGTGCCTCCCGACAGTCTCTAAACACTGAAGCTTTCTTT. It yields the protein CASRQSLNTEAFF. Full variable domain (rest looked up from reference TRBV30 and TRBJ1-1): SQTIHQWPATLVQPVGSPLSLECTVEGTSNPNLYWYRQAAGRGLQLLFYSVGIGQISSEVPQNLSASRPQDRQFILSSKKLLLSDSGFYLCASRQSLNTEAFFGQGTRLTVV.

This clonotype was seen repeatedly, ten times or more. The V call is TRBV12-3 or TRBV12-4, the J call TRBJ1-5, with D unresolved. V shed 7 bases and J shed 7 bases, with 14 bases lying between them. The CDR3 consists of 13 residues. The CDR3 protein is CASNPDEGQPQHF. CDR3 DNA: TGTGCCAGCAACCCAGACGAGGGACAGCCCCAGCATTTT.

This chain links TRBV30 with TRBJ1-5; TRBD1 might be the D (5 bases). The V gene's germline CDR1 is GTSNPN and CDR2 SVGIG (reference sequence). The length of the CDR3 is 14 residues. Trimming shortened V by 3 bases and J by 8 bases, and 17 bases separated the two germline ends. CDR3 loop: CAWSGTLGIEPQHF. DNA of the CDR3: TGTGCCTGGAGCGGGACCCTCGGCATTGAGCCCCAGCATTTT.

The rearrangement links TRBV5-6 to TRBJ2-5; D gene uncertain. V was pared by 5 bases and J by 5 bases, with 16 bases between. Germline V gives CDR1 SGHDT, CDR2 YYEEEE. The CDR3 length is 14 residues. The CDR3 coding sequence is TGTGCCAGCAGTGATCCGCTCGCATTGGAGACCCAGTACTTC. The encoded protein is CASSDPLALETQYF.

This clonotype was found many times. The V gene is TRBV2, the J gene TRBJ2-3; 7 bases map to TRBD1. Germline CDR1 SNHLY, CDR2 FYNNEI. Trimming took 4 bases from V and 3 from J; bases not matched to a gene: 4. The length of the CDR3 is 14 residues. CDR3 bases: TGTGCCAGCAGTGCCGACAGGGTTACAGATACGCAGTATTTT. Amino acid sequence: CASSADRVTDTQYF. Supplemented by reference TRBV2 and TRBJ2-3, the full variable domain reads EPEVTQTPSHQVTQMGQEVILRCVPISNHLYFYWYRQILGQKVEFLVSFYNNEISEKSEIFDDQFSVERPDGSNFTLKIRSTKLEDSAMYFCASSADRVTDTQYFGPGTRLTVL.

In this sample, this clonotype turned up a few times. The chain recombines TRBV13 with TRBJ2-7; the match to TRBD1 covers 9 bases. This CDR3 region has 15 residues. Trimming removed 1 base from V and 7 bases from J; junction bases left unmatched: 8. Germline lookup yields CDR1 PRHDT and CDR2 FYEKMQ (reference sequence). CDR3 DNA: TGTGCCAGCAGCTTAGCCGGGACAGGGAATAATGAGCAGTACTTC. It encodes CASSLAGTGNNEQYF.

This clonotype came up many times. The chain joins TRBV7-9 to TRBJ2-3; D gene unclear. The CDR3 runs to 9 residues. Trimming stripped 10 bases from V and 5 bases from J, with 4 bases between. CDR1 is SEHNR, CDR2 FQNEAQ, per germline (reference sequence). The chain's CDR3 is CANGDTQYF. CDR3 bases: TGTGCCAACGGAGATACGCAGTATTTT.

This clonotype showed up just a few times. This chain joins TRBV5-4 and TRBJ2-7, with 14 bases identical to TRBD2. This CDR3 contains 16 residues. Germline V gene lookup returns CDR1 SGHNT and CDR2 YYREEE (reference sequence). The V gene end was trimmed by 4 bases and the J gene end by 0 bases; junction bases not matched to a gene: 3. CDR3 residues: CASSPGLAGASYEQYF. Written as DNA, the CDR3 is TGTGCCAGCAGCCCGGGACTAGCGGGGGCCTCCTACGAGCAGTACTTC.

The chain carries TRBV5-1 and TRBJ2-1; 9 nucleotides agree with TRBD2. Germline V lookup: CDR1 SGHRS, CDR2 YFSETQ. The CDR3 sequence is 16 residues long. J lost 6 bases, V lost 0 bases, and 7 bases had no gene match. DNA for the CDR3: TGCGCCAGCAGCTTGGCGGGCGGGAGGGCCGCCAATGAGCAGTTCTTC. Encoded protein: CASSLAGGRAANEQFF.

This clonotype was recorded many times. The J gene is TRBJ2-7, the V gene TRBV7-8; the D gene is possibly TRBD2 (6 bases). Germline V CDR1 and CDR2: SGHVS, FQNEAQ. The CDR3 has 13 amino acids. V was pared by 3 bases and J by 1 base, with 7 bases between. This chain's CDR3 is CASSFGRSYEQYF. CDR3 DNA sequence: TGTGCCAGCAGCTTTGGGAGGTCCTACGAGCAGTACTTC. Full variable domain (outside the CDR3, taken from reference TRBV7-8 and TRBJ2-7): GAGVSQSPRYKVAKRGQDVALRCDPISGHVSLFWYQQALGQGPEFLTYFQNEAQLDKSGLPSDRFFAERPEGSVSTLKIQRTQQEDSAVYLCASSFGRSYEQYFGPGTRLTVT.

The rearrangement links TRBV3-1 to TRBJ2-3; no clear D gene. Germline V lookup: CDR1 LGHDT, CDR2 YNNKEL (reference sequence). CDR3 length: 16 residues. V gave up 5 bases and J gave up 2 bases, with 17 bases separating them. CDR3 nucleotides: TGTGCCAGCAGCAAAGGACCCACCTCCAACACAGATACGCAGTATTTT. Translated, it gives CASSKGPTSNTDTQYF.

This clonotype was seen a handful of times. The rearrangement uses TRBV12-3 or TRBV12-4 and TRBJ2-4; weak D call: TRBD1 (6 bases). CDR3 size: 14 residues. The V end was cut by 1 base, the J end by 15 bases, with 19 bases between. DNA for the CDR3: TGTGCCAGCAGTTTAGTCCAGGGGCTTAATTCTCTGTACTTC. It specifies CASSLVQGLNSLYF.

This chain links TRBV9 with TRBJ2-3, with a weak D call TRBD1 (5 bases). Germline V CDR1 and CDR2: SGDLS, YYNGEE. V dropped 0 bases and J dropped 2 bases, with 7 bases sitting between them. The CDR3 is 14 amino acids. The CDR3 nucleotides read TGTGCCAGCAGCGTAGGCAGGGACACAGATACGCAGTATTTT. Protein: CASSVGRDTDTQYF. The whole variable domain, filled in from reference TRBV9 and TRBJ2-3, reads DSGVTQTPKHLITATGQRVTLRCSPRSGDLSVYWYQQSLDQGLQFLIQYYNGEERAKGNILERFSAQQFPDLHSELNLSSLELGDSALYFCASSVGRDTDTQYFGPGTRLTVL.

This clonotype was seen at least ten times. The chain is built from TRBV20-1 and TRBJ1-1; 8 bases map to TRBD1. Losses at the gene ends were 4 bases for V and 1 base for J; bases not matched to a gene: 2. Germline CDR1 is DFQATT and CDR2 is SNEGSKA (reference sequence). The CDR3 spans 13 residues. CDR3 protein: CSAITGGNTEAFF. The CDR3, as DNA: TGCAGTGCTATTACAGGGGGGAACACTGAAGCTTTCTTT.